The 9 T cell receptor beta chains given below trace back to one sample, sequenced in a study of cytomegalovirus exposure and HLA in healthy donors (TCRdb year 2017). The library was produced with the immunoSEQ multiplex PCR assay. A mixture of 60 forward primers for TCR Vbeta segments and 13 reverse primers for TCR Jbeta segments was used in the multiplex PCR. This immuneACCESS table, as held by TCRdb, lists in-frame sequences with V and J called but not all clones. Of the missing ones, under half trace to an unresolved V gene in checked studies; the others have no known cause. The sample data list 150,000 to 200,000 clones, and 76% of these were observed just once. Approximately 3% of the sample comes from the top ten. Source material: PBMCs. The receptors here all came from a male donor in good health and CMV-seronegative.

V usage is TRBV28 and J usage is TRBJ1-4, with D uncertain. The germline V gene encodes CDR1 MDHEN and CDR2 SYDVKM. The length of the CDR3 is 12 residues. Between the trimmed V and J ends, which lost 5 bases and 7 bases, there was a span of 8 bases. The CDR3 loop is CASSLYLEKLFF. The CDR3 coding sequence is TGTGCCAGCAGTCTCTACCTTGAAAAACTGTTTTTT.

J is TRBJ2-7 and V is TRBV5-5; D gene uncertain. This CDR3 has 15 amino acids. CDR1 and CDR2 from the germline V gene are SGHKS and YYEKEE (reference sequence). The V end lost 4 bases, the J end lost 3 bases, and 17 bases lay between the germline ends. The CDR3 DNA sequence: TGTGCCAGCAGCCAAACGAACAGACAAGTCTACGAGCAGTACTTC. It translates to CASSQTNRQVYEQYF.

The rearrangement uses TRBV5-1 and TRBJ1-5; D is uncertain. The CDR3 spans 14 residues. Trimming removed 0 bases at V and 2 bases at J, with 6 bases between. Germline CDR1 reads SGHRS; CDR2 reads YFSETQ. The CDR3 protein is CASSLGDGNQPQHF. The CDR3 DNA is TGCGCCAGCAGCTTGGGCGATGGCAATCAGCCCCAGCATTTT.

Regarding this clone: One end of the junction fails to match germline, which may point to a read error. The chain carries TRBV7-9 and TRBJ2-5; 7 nucleotides agree with TRBD2. CDR1 and CDR2 (germline): SEHNR, FQNEAQ (reference sequence). The CDR3 loop spans 14 amino acids. The CDR3: CSSSSGSGIGTQYF. The CDR3 DNA sequence: TGTTCCAGCAGCTCCGGCAGCGGGATAGGGACCCAGTACTTC. Complete variable domain (other parts from reference TRBV7-9 and TRBJ2-5): DTGVSQNPRHKITKRGQNVTFRCDPISEHNRLYWYRQTLGQGPEFLTYFQNEAQLEKSRLLSDRFSAERPKGSFSTLEIQRTEQGDSAMYLCSSSSGSGIGTQYFGPGTRLLVL.

The chain uses TRBV5-4 and TRBJ2-1, with TRBD2 matching 8 bases. CDR3 length: 19 amino acids. Trimming removed 0 bases from V and 8 bases from J; junction bases left unmatched: 19. The germline CDR1 and CDR2 sequences are SGHNT and YYREEE (reference sequence). Here the CDR3 reads CASSLGIAGIGSPVDEQFF. The CDR3 coding sequence is TGTGCCAGCAGCTTGGGGATAGCGGGAATTGGTTCCCCAGTGGATGAGCAGTTCTTC.

This clone was seen only a few times. This chain links TRBV6-1 with TRBJ2-3; 15 positions agree with TRBD2. V was clipped by 8 bases and J by 5 bases; unmatched bases: 5. The CDR3 length is 15 residues. Germline values: CDR1 MNHNS, CDR2 SASEGT. This CDR3 reads CASGGLAGGLDTQYF. In DNA, the CDR3 is TGTGCCAGCGGCGGACTAGCGGGGGGGCTAGATACGCAGTATTTT.

The chain employs TRBV19 and TRBJ2-1, with 10 bases fitting TRBD2. Germline-derived CDR1 and CDR2 are LNHDA and SQIVND (reference sequence). V lost 6 bases and J lost 4; bases outside the gene matches: 6. This CDR3 contains 15 residues. The CDR3 region is CASSMGLARYNEQFF. The DNA of the CDR3 is TGTGCCAGTAGCATGGGACTAGCGAGATACAATGAGCAGTTCTTC. Filled out from reference TRBV19 and TRBJ2-1, the complete variable domain reads DGGITQSPKYLFRKEGQNVTLSCEQNLNHDAMYWYRQDPGQGLRLIYYSQIVNDFQKGDIAEGYSVSREKKESFPLTVTSAQKNPTAFYLCASSMGLARYNEQFFGPGTRLTVL.

This chain links TRBV5-1 with TRBJ1-1; D remains ambiguous. The CDR3 totals 13 residues. Between the trimmed V and J ends, which lost 8 bases and 3 bases, there was a span of 14 bases. Germline CDR1 and CDR2: SGHRS and YFSETQ. In DNA, the CDR3 is TGCGCCAGTTATGCGGGAAGCGACACTGAAGCTTTCTTT. Translated: CASYAGSDTEAFF.

The rearrangement links TRBV5-1 to TRBJ2-5, with D tentatively TRBD2 (5 bases). Matching the DNA end better, TRBJ2-7 makes the J call doubtful. CDR1 is SGHRS, CDR2 YFSETQ, per germline. CDR3 length: 12 residues. The CDR3 sequence is CASSFGEYEQYF. The CDR3 region has the DNA TGCGCCAGCAGCTTCGGGGAATACGAGCAGTACTTC.